A selection of T cell receptor beta chains follows, all from one sample in a study of blood T cells in healthy people across ages. TCRdb re-derived calls from the 5' RACE reads in MiXCR, one entry per CDR3 protein. The table lists some 1.5 million distinct CDR3 sequences, about 42% of them singletons. The specimen sequenced was blood. These receptors were taken from a woman aged 18-29 years in good health. Both conserved end residues are part of each CDR3.

J gene | V gene | CDR3 protein
TRBJ2-3 | TRBV2 | CASSAGTSGPPSTDTQYF
TRBJ1-2 | TRBV9 | CASSVRQGATSGYTF
TRBJ1-1 | TRBV7-2 | CASSLDIAEAFF
TRBJ2-2 | TRBV6-6 | CASTTLSAGATGELFF
TRBJ1-1 | TRBV27 | CASSPGGVQNTEAFF
TRBJ2-3 | TRBV11-2 | CASRTTSGRYTQYF
TRBJ2-1 | TRBV6-2/TRBV6-3 | CASSRRQGSYNEQFF
TRBJ1-1 | TRBV6-1 | CASSESSRANTEAFF
TRBJ2-7 | TRBV25-1 | CASSPPSLHNEQYF
TRBJ1-4 | TRBV6-6 | CASSYSSGGGEKLFF
TRBJ1-2 | TRBV12-3/TRBV12-4 | CASSPLLGSNYGYTF
TRBJ2-1 | TRBV5-1 | CASSLASGGSPYNEQFF
TRBJ2-5 | TRBV21-1 | CASSKKKKVRGRGQETQYF
TRBJ2-3 | TRBV30 | CAWSPGLALDTQYF
TRBJ2-3 | TRBV18 | CASSPGAGTDTQYF
TRBJ1-2 | TRBV12-3/TRBV12-4 | CASSGRGYTF
TRBJ2-3 | TRBV30 | CASILPPLTDTQYF
- | TRBV10-3 | CAISVQGPQWGEQYF
TRBJ2-1 | TRBV25-1 | CASSPGLGTYNEQFF
TRBJ2-1 | TRBV18 | CASSGTSGGIEEQFF
TRBJ2-4 | TRBV7-8 | CASREDRWGKNIQYF
TRBJ1-1 | TRBV29-1 | CSVAVGLRGGFTEAFF
TRBJ2-1 | TRBV7-2 | CASSPAPTNEQFF
TRBJ2-3 | TRBV4-3 | CASSPSWRAYTQYF
TRBJ1-6 | TRBV20-1 | CSARGGGTYNSPLHF
TRBJ2-7 | TRBV7-6 | CASSLAAAATYEQYF
TRBJ2-3 | TRBV29-1 | CSVGLDYHTQYF
TRBJ2-3 | TRBV20-1 | CSARVHRGTYGDTQYF
TRBJ1-1 | TRBV12-3/TRBV12-4 | CASSPKASGAFF
TRBJ2-1 | TRBV19 | CASSLTSGGVEQFF
TRBJ1-3 | TRBV11-2 | CASRLGLGVGGNTIYF
TRBJ1-2 | TRBV28 | CASSGRDRGLLLASNYGYTF
TRBJ2-7 | TRBV6-5 | CASSYSHGSSYEQYF
TRBJ2-3 | TRBV12-3/TRBV12-4 | CASSPSSGGPSDTQYF
TRBJ1-1 | TRBV12-3/TRBV12-4 | CASSIYTNTEAFF
- | TRBV7-6 | CASSLGDRYQETQFF
TRBJ1-2 | TRBV29-1 | CSVEPDRFYGYTF
TRBJ2-3 | TRBV7-2 | CASSLATTGGRTTQYF
TRBJ1-1 | TRBV3-1 | CASSPPPGVLIEAFF
TRBJ2-7 | TRBV7-9 | CASSSSPKASGSSYEQYF
TRBJ2-3 | TRBV2 | CASAYSTDTQYF
TRBJ2-7 | TRBV29-1 | CSVGSLAGVYEQYF
TRBJ2-3 | TRBV4-3 | CASSQDGRTDTQYF
TRBJ2-1 | TRBV18 | CASSPRTSPSSYNEQFF
TRBJ2-3 | TRBV15 | CATSRSGRDGTDTQYF
TRBJ2-1 | TRBV5-1 | CASSLAGQTYNEQFF
TRBJ1-5 | TRBV20-1 | CSARDRVGMQPQHF
TRBJ2-7 | TRBV7-2 | CASSFQRREQYF
TRBJ2-1 | TRBV4-3 | CASSQELTGPYNEQFF
TRBJ2-1 | TRBV21-1 | CASSKKGAAGGPLCEQFF
TRBJ1-3 | TRBV20-1 | CSVQTGSGNTIYF
TRBJ1-5 | TRBV5-1 | CASSLTGPFNQPQHF
TRBJ1-1 | TRBV29-1 | CSVLPRHRPNTEAFF
TRBJ2-7 | TRBV7-2 | CASSLGLDYEQYF
TRBJ2-7 | TRBV27 | CASSSRRYEQYF